This T cell receptor (beta chain) was sequenced for a study of blood T cell repertoires in COVID-19. Germline CDR1 is LGHNA and CDR2 is YNFKEQ. The CDR3 is 15 amino acids. J was trimmed by 1 base and V by 1 base; bases with no gene match: 2. Individuals aged roughly 18 to 95 years were recruited from roughly 23 US areas. About this clone itself: The identical CDR3 is also encoded by other nucleotide sequences in the sample.

This table comes from immunoSEQ multiplex PCR, and its TCRdb copy is limited to in-frame clones, with some not included. This table has roughly 350,000 clones, more than 85% appearing once. The sequenced sample was PBMCs or T cells enriched from blood (not recorded which). This TCR derives from a woman aged 30 to 39 who had recovered from COVID-19. The chain carries TRBV4-2 and TRBJ1-1; TRBD1 aligns across 8 bases. CDR3 loop: CASSQGGQGNTEAFF. CDR3 bases: TGTGCCAGCAGCCAAGGTGGACAGGGGAACACTGAAGCTTTCTTT.